What follows is one T cell receptor beta chain and its context. What it recognizes is unknown. Primed by a sample-barcoded 5' primer and a J-beta primer mix, a second PCR proceeded for about 6 to 12 cycles. Each cDNA molecule received a tag from a template-switch adaptor that had 12 random nucleotides. TCRdb used MiXCR to reprocess the 5' RACE reads, holding one entry per CDR3 protein. Among about 600,000 distinct CDR3 sequences listed, 40% to 50% were seen once. This sample was taken from a study of blood T cells in healthy people across ages. The germline CDR1 and CDR2 sequences are SGHTS and YDEGEE. J gave up 2 bases and V 4 bases, and 4 bases lay outside the gene matches. The CDR3 totals 14 residues. Study results and limitations: Per million T cells, TCR beta diversity dropped roughly linearly as age increased.

The sequenced sample was blood. The receptor was derived from an elderly man in good health. This chain links TRBV5-8 with TRBJ2-5; TRBD1 matches at 8 bases. The DNA for the CDR3 is TGTGCCAGCAGCCTGAGGGACAGGCAAGAGACCCAGTACTTC. Residues: CASSLRDRQETQYF.